Below are 10 T cell receptor beta chains sequenced from a single sample in a study of blood T cell repertoires in COVID-19. TCRdb's copy holds only in-frame clones and misses some; the assay was immunoSEQ multiplex PCR. The table records a few hundred thousand clones, more than 70% of them present only once. Input material: PBMCs or T cells enriched from blood (not recorded which). Receptor source: a woman in her twenties or thirties who had been exposed to COVID-19.

V and J are TRBV4-1 and TRBJ1-1; 7 bases map to TRBD1. V trimming: 4 bases; J trimming: 6 bases; junction bases outside the gene matches: 5. The CDR3 sequence is 13 residues long. Per the germline V gene, CDR1 is MGHRA and CDR2 is YSYEKL. CDR3 sequence: CASSRDSGPEAFF. The CDR3 region has the DNA TGCGCCAGCAGCCGGGACAGCGGCCCTGAAGCTTTCTTT.

The chain couples TRBV27 to TRBJ2-7; TRBD2 might be the D (6 bases). The V gene's germline CDR1 is MNHEY and CDR2 SMNVEV (reference sequence). This CDR3 comprises 14 residues. Trimming took off 5 bases at V and 2 bases at J, with 13 bases between the two ends. Here the CDR3 DNA reads TGTGCCAGCAGTCCCCTAGCGAGACCCTACGAGCAGTACTTC. This codes for CASSPLARPYEQYF.

This clone was seen at least ten times. This chain connects TRBV3-1 (or the pseudogene TRBV3-2) to TRBJ2-1; 9 bases are shared with TRBD2. The V gene's germline CDR1 is LGHDT and CDR2 YNNKEL (reference sequence). CDR3 length equals 16 residues. V gave up 1 base and J gave up 3 bases; unmatched junction bases: 4. The chain's CDR3 is CASSQVPAGGYNEQFF. The CDR3 DNA is TGTGCCAGCAGCCAAGTTCCAGCGGGAGGCTACAATGAGCAGTTCTTC.

The rearrangement links TRBV27 to TRBJ1-1; a possible D gene is TRBD1 (5 bases). Germline V gene data show CDR1 as MNHEY and CDR2 as SMNVEV (reference sequence). The CDR3 is 17 amino acids. Trimming took off 0 bases at V and 1 base at J, with 15 bases between the two ends. The CDR3 here is CASSLSRPTTGNTEAFF. As DNA, the CDR3 is TGTGCCAGCAGTTTATCCAGGCCTACTACAGGGAACACTGAAGCTTTCTTT.

This chain joins TRBV29-1 and TRBJ1-1, with D unclear. The V and J ends lost 3 bases and 6 bases respectively, with 17 bases between them. Per germline, CDR1 SQVTM and CDR2 ANQGSEA. CDR3 length: 14 residues. The CDR3 reads CSVEKPQDGAEAFF. CDR3 sequence (DNA): TGCAGCGTTGAGAAGCCCCAGGACGGGGCTGAAGCTTTCTTT.

This clone occurred once. Other DNA sequences in this sample translate to the same CDR3. This chain links TRBV28 with TRBJ2-7; no clear D. The CDR3 totals 12 residues. V was cut by 4 bases and J by 0 bases, with 4 bases left in between. Germline CDR1 reads MDHEN; CDR2 reads SYDVKM. As DNA, the CDR3 is TGTGCCAGCAGTTCTAGCTCCTACGAGCAGTACTTC. Amino acids: CASSSSSYEQYF.

Only one count was recorded for this clone. The rearrangement uses TRBV28 and TRBJ1-1; TRBD1 matches 8 bases. V lost 4 bases to trimming and J lost 6 bases; unmatched junction nucleotides: 10. This CDR3 is 15 amino acids long. In germline, CDR1 is MDHEN, CDR2 SYDVKM. CDR3 sequence: CASSSPGQGAAEAFF. CDR3 DNA: TGTGCCAGCAGTTCTCCCGGACAGGGCGCGGCTGAAGCTTTCTTT.

This clone came up a few times. The chain joins TRBV12-3 or TRBV12-4 to TRBJ1-5; tentatively, D is TRBD1 (5 bases). The CDR3 spans 13 residues. The V end lost 8 bases, the J end lost 7 bases, and 15 bases lay between the germline ends. The CDR3 sequence: CASRAAQGQPQHF. Written as DNA, the CDR3 is TGTGCCAGCCGGGCAGCCCAGGGCCAGCCCCAGCATTTT.

V and J are TRBV27 and TRBJ2-1; 12 bases map to TRBD2. CDR3 size: 16 residues. Germline CDR1 MNHEY, CDR2 SMNVEV (reference sequence). J was trimmed by 4 bases and V by 6 bases; bases with no gene match: 7. CDR3: CASSLGGLAGYNEQFF. CDR3 coding DNA: TGTGCCAGCAGCCTAGGGGGACTAGCGGGTTACAATGAGCAGTTCTTC.

This chain joins TRBV6-5 and TRBJ2-7; maybe TRBD2 (5 bases). Germline V gives CDR1 MNHEY, CDR2 SVGAGI. CDR3 size: 14 residues. Trimming left V 2 bases short and J 3 bases short, with 11 bases between. The CDR3 is CASSYGGLIYEQYF. The CDR3 DNA reads as TGTGCCAGCAGTTACGGCGGGTTGATCTACGAGCAGTACTTC.